Sequencing of this T cell receptor beta chain was carried out in a study of blood T cell repertoires in COVID-19. Study as a whole: From the United States, Italy and Spain came samples of acute and convalescent COVID-19. PBMCs, B-cell-depleted T cells, or T cells were the source of the cDNA or gDNA that made up the material.

Trimming took 0 bases from V and 2 from J, leaving 14 bases between them. The CDR3 is 16 residues long. Germline assignment: CDR1 SGHDT and CDR2 YYEEEE. Under the authors' procedure: How many nucleated cells were present was estimated from reference gene primer amplification. The protocol was immunoSEQ multiplex PCR, while the TCRdb copy is restricted to in-frame clones and leaves out a portion. The D gene and trimming were derived from the DNA, and the V and J assignments and clone size from that table. In the table there are 250,000 to 300,000 clones, approximately 80% of which are singletons. Sequenced material: peripheral blood. This sequence originates from a woman aged 60-75 years with active or convalescent COVID-19. The chain uses TRBV5-6 and TRBJ2-5, with D maybe TRBD2 (7 bases). For the CDR3, the DNA is TGTGCCAGCAGCTTGGTTCGGGGGGCGGTGCAAGAGACCCAGTACTTC. Translating it yields CASSLVRGAVQETQYF.